The 23 T cell receptor beta chains presented below share a single source sample, sequenced in a study of Ad26.COV2.S vaccination and SARS-CoV-2 variants. Profiling relied on immunoSEQ multiplex PCR, and the TCRdb table lists in-frame clones only, not all of them. Of fewer than 600,000 clones detected, approximately 90% appear once; the ten largest clones hold about 1.5%. The treatment was: around 19 received Ad26.COV2.S at low or high dose, single or two shots; 5 received placebo; per-sample allocation not given. The investigators took samples on day 63 after the first vaccine or placebo injection. The starting material was peripheral blood, obtained in a trial of Ad26.COV2.S vaccine versus placebo. The receptors derive from a person between 18 and 65 years old who received the Ad26.COV2.S COVID-19 vaccine or a placebo.

In DNA, the CDR3 is TGCGCCAGCAGCTTGGCCCCGCCGGAGATGGAGGAAAAACTGTTTTTT. Protein product: CASSLAPPEMEEKLFF. V is TRBV5-1 and J is TRBJ1-4; D ambiguous. Germline CDR1 is SGHRS and CDR2 is YFSETQ. Trimming shortened V by 0 bases and J by 8 bases, and 17 bases separated the two germline ends. The CDR3 covers 16 residues.

The V call is TRBV27, the J call TRBJ1-5; 8 bases line up with TRBD1. V lost 3 bases and J lost 10; bases outside the gene matches: 5. The germline CDR1 and CDR2 sequences are MNHEY and SMNVEV (reference sequence). This CDR3 has 13 residues. The CDR3 here is CASSFDRGQPQHF. The CDR3 DNA reads TGTGCCAGCAGTTTTGACAGGGGTCAACCCCAGCATTTT.

The rearrangement joins TRBV9 to TRBJ2-2; the D gene is possibly TRBD2 (6 bases). Germline V gene sequence: CDR1 SGDLS, CDR2 YYNGEE. CDR3 length: 16 residues. Trimming removed 0 bases from V and 1 base from J, with 10 bases in between. The CDR3 loop reads CASSVDAGMNTGELFF. The CDR3 nucleotides are TGTGCCAGCAGCGTAGACGCGGGGATGAACACCGGGGAGCTGTTTTTT.

This sequence joins TRBV4-3 and TRBJ1-2, with 9 bases lining up with TRBD1. J lost 4 bases, V lost 4 bases, and 7 bases had no gene match. The CDR3 is 15 residues long. Germline assignment: CDR1 LGHNA and CDR2 YSLEER. CDR3 sequence: CASSPRTGVSYGYTF. In nucleotides, the CDR3 is TGCGCCAGCAGCCCGAGGACAGGGGTCTCCTATGGCTACACCTTC.

This chain links TRBV7-9 with TRBJ2-2; D uncertain. Per germline, CDR1 SEHNR and CDR2 FQNEAQ (reference sequence). V was pared by 3 bases and J by 3 bases, with 5 bases between. The CDR3 is 13 amino acids. The CDR3 here is CASSFPYTGELFF. In nucleotides, the CDR3 is TGTGCCAGCAGCTTTCCGTACACCGGGGAGCTGTTTTTT.

The chain couples TRBV4-1 to TRBJ2-2, with D uncertain. Looked up from germline, CDR1 is MGHRA and CDR2 is YSYEKL. Trimming stripped 0 bases from V and 0 bases from J, with 8 bases between. The length of the CDR3 is 16 residues. The CDR3 protein is CASSQDQATNTGELFF. The CDR3 DNA sequence: TGCGCCAGCAGCCAAGACCAGGCCACGAACACCGGGGAGCTGTTTTTT.

This chain links TRBV29-1 with TRBJ2-7, with TRBD1 matching 7 bases. Germline values: CDR1 SQVTM, CDR2 ANQGSEA. The V and J ends lost 6 bases and 5 bases, in that order; junction bases with no gene match: 7. This CDR3 comprises 12 residues. The CDR3 DNA sequence: TGCAGCGTGGGGACAGTTCGGGACGAGCAGTACTTC. It encodes CSVGTVRDEQYF.

V is TRBV7-9 and J is TRBJ1-2; TRBD1 agrees at 8 bases. This CDR3 has 15 amino acids. The junction had 13 bases not matched to a gene; V was cut back by 7 bases and J by 6 bases. Per the germline V gene, CDR1 is SEHNR and CDR2 is FQNEAQ (reference sequence). CDR3 amino acids: CASKNKPTGEDGYTF. CDR3 nucleotides: TGTGCCAGCAAGAATAAACCGACAGGGGAGGATGGCTACACCTTC.

Turning to this clone: Distinct nucleotide sequences in the sample also encode this CDR3. This chain connects TRBV6-5 to TRBJ1-1; D remains unclear. Trimming left V 2 bases short and J 1 base short, with 5 bases between. The CDR3 loop spans 13 amino acids. Germline CDR1 and CDR2: MNHEY and SVGAGI. This CDR3 reads CASSYGQNTEAFF. As DNA, the CDR3 is TGTGCCAGCAGTTACGGGCAGAACACTGAAGCTTTCTTT.

This chain joins TRBV6-5 and TRBJ1-5; D uncertain. This CDR3 region has 15 residues. Germline V gives CDR1 MNHEY, CDR2 SVGAGI. The V end lost 0 bases, the J end lost 6 bases, and 12 bases lay between the germline ends. CDR3 DNA: TGTGCCAGCAGTTACTCGGGAGGAATCGGTCAGCCCCAGCATTTT. This codes for CASSYSGGIGQPQHF.

This chain links TRBV3-1 (or the pseudogene TRBV3-2) with TRBJ1-4, with a tentative D call TRBD1 (5 bases). V shed 0 bases and J shed 7 bases, with 12 bases lying between them. The CDR3 covers 15 residues. Per the germline V gene, CDR1 is LGHDT and CDR2 is YNNKEL (reference sequence). The CDR3 DNA is TGTGCCAGCAGCCAAGATCAGGGAAGTGGTGAAAAACTGTTTTTT. This encodes CASSQDQGSGEKLFF.

The chain links TRBV6-5 to TRBJ1-4; D is undetermined. The V end lost 0 bases, the J end lost 3 bases, and 5 bases lay between the germline ends. Looked up from germline, CDR1 is MNHEY and CDR2 is SVGAGI. The CDR3 is made up of 14 amino acids. In nucleotides, the CDR3 is TGTGCCAGCAGTTACTCTGGAGCTAATGAAAAACTGTTTTTT. Its translation: CASSYSGANEKLFF.

This clone was observed once. Other nucleotide sequences in the sample specify the same CDR3. The J gene is TRBJ2-7, the V gene TRBV5-4, with no clear D. The germline CDR1 and CDR2 sequences are SGHNT and YYREEE (reference sequence). The CDR3 covers 13 residues. V lost 0 bases to trimming and J lost 2 bases, with 6 bases between them. This chain's CDR3 is CASSLDGAYEQYF. The CDR3 nucleotides are TGTGCCAGCAGCTTGGACGGAGCCTACGAGCAGTACTTC. The entire variable domain, with the rest obtained from reference TRBV5-4 and TRBJ2-7, is as follows: ETGVTQSPTHLIKTRGQQVTLRCSSQSGHNTVSWYQQALGQGPQFIFQYYREEENGRGNFPPRFSGLQFPNYSSELNVNALELDDSALYLCASSLDGAYEQYFGPGTRLTVT.

This clone has just a few counts. J is TRBJ1-6 and V is TRBV9; D gene ambiguous. The CDR3 loop spans 14 amino acids. The V gene lost 0 bases and the J gene lost 10 bases, with 11 bases spanning the gap. The germline V gene encodes CDR1 SGDLS and CDR2 YYNGEE. In DNA form, the CDR3 reads TGTGCCAGCAGCGTAGACTCGGCTTACTCACCCCTCCACTTT. It specifies CASSVDSAYSPLHF.

The V gene is TRBV27, the J gene TRBJ1-1; TRBD1 matches 12 bases. Germline V gene lookup returns CDR1 MNHEY and CDR2 SMNVEV (reference sequence). The CDR3 covers 16 residues. Trimming removed 8 bases from V and 4 bases from J; junction bases left unmatched: 11. In DNA form, the CDR3 reads TGTGCCAGCGGAACGGGACAGGGGGCGATTGGCACTGAAGCTTTCTTT. Translated: CASGTGQGAIGTEAFF.

This chain connects TRBV4-2 to TRBJ1-1; unclear D gene. This CDR3 contains 13 residues. Germline V gives CDR1 LGHNA, CDR2 YNFKEQ. Trimming pared 1 base from V and 5 bases from J, leaving 8 bases between. DNA of the CDR3: TGTGCCAGCAGCCAAGTAAGAAGGACTGAAGCTTTCTTT. This sequence encodes CASSQVRRTEAFF.

This clone was detected only once. This chain joins TRBV6-5 and TRBJ1-1, with 8 bases matching TRBD1. The CDR3 has 15 amino acids. V trimming: 7 bases; J trimming: 6 bases; junction bases outside the gene matches: 13. From germline, CDR1 is MNHEY and CDR2 SVGAGI. In nucleotides, the CDR3 is TGTGCCAGCATATTTCTCAGGGGCAGGGGGCCTGAAGCTTTCTTT. Its translation is CASIFLRGRGPEAFF.

The rearrangement uses TRBV4-2 and TRBJ1-1, with D perhaps matching TRBD1 (5 bases). The V gene's germline CDR1 is LGHNA and CDR2 YNFKEQ. This CDR3 has 16 amino acids. The V and J ends lost 1 base and 4 bases respectively, with 16 bases between them. The CDR3 DNA sequence: TGTGCCAGCAGCCAAGGAAGGGGATTCGGTAGCACTGAAGCTTTCTTT. It codes for CASSQGRGFGSTEAFF.

This clone has a handful of counts. The chain couples TRBV11-2 to TRBJ2-1, with 9 bases identical to TRBD2. V gave up 0 bases and J gave up 3 bases; unmatched junction bases: 6. The germline gives CDR1 SGHAT, CDR2 FQNNGV. The CDR3 contains 17 residues. The CDR3 DNA sequence: TGTGCCAGCAGCTTAGACGTAGCGGGAGCAATCTACAATGAGCAGTTCTTC. This sequence encodes CASSLDVAGAIYNEQFF.

The chain couples TRBV6-5 to TRBJ2-1; D may be TRBD2 (6 bases). The germline CDR1 and CDR2 sequences are MNHEY and SVGAGI. The CDR3 has 14 residues. The V gene lost 6 bases and the J gene lost 5 bases, with 14 bases spanning the gap. The CDR3, as DNA: TGTGCCAGCAGGCTTCTAGCGACCGACAATGAGCAGTTCTTC. This translates into CASRLLATDNEQFF.

This chain links TRBV10-3 with TRBJ2-3; 7 nucleotides line up with TRBD2. This CDR3 spans 16 amino acids. Per germline, CDR1 ENHRY and CDR2 SYGVKD. V lost 4 bases and J lost 0; bases outside the gene matches: 7. CDR3: CAISGSSGHSTDTQYF. CDR3 DNA: TGTGCCATCAGTGGGTCTAGCGGTCATAGCACAGATACGCAGTATTTT.

The V gene is TRBV19, the J gene TRBJ1-5, with unresolved D. This CDR3 region has 14 residues. Per germline, CDR1 LNHDA and CDR2 SQIVND (reference sequence). The V and J ends lost 5 bases and 6 bases respectively, with 14 bases between them. CDR3 coding DNA: TGTGCCAGTAGTTGGGATGAGTTTCGTCAGCCCCAGCATTTT. Translation: CASSWDEFRQPQHF.

This rearrangement joins TRBV9 to TRBJ1-3; unclear D gene. V was shortened by 3 bases and J by 0 bases, with 13 bases between the two germline ends. This CDR3 spans 16 amino acids. CDR1 and CDR2 (germline): SGDLS, YYNGEE. CDR3 sequence: CASSEMGRSSGNTIYF. For the CDR3, the DNA is TGTGCCAGCAGCGAGATGGGGAGAAGCTCTGGAAACACCATATATTTT.